The sequence of this T cell receptor beta chain was determined in a study of blood T cell repertoires in COVID-19 (TCRdb year 2020). Looking at the study overall: The collaborator samples originated in the United States, Italy and Spain and spanned the acute and convalescent phases of COVID-19. The material from the prospective study consisted of cDNA or gDNA derived from T cells, B-cell-depleted T cells, or PBMCs. Deeply sampled blood TCRbeta repertoires from subjects exposed to, actively infected with, or recovered from COVID-19 were included in the dataset. The repertoires were released in a freely available public database intended as a resource for research on the immune response to SARS-CoV-2. Samples were obtained from the ongoing ImmuneRACE study (first 160 participants) and from 950 to 1,500 subjects provided by 6 global collaborators. A de-identified subject ID, COVID-19 status, age in years and sex were almost always included in the sample metadata. Where HLA class I and class II types were available, the types were taken from metadata supplied by the sample provider, not from assay-based typing.

TCRbeta CDR3 regions were amplified from genomic DNA by means of the immunoSEQ Assay, a bias-controlled multiplex PCR. In the source study's methods: The number of nucleated cells in each sample was estimated from the amplification of reference gene primers within the assay. Sequence reads were collapsed and filtered to measure the absolute abundance of every unique TCRbeta CDR3 rearrangement. Productive Simpson clonality was computed per sample as the square root of Simpson's diversity index over productive rearrangements. In its TCRdb copy, this immuneACCESS table keeps in-frame sequences only and misses some clones. Where compared with another copy, unresolved V genes explain less than half of these, and the others have no known cause. For V, J and clone size, that table is used; D and trimming come from the DNA. The table for this sample lists approximately 110,000 clones; roughly 88% of them were counted only once. Over 4.5% of the sample belongs to the ten largest clones.

CDR1 and CDR2 were assigned from the germline V gene as WSHSY and SAAADI. Trimming takes 4 bases from V and 5 bases from J, and the germline ends sit 12 bases apart. The CDR3 goes from the cysteine to the phenylalanine over 14 residues. The CDR3 DNA has 42 bases and is translated from base 1. Turning to this clone: The antigen it binds to is not known. Base-call qualities are not available, and no considerably larger clone is one nucleotide away.

The study at large found these results: The amount of clinical and demographic metadata varied by source and participant and was provided uncurated.

The collaborating institutions used their own protocols to collect whole blood in K2EDTA tubes. Collaborator samples were shipped for TCRbeta analysis as frozen whole blood, isolated PBMCs, or DNA extracted from either sample type. The sequence is built from TRBV10-2 and TRBJ2-1; TRBD2 is a possible D gene, resting on 6 matching bases. Sequencing was done on a sample of peripheral blood. This receptor was obtained from a human donor in a cohort sampled during active COVID-19. The encoded CDR3 is CASSAASAHNEQFF. The nucleotide sequence reads as follows: TGCGCCAGCAGTGCCGCTAGCGCACACAATGAGCAGTTCTTC.